This record concerns one T cell receptor (beta chain) sequence. What it recognizes is unknown. This entry comes from a study of graft-versus-host responses after intestinal transplantation. Study outcomes and limitations: Clonal ratios of graft-versus-host to host-versus-graft in allografts were high for patients exhibiting graft-donor T cell macrochimerism. GvH clones appeared in recipient marrow, some first in ileum or blood.

Generated by immunoSEQ multiplex PCR, the TCRdb table keeps only in-frame clones and is missing some. Among some 14,000 clones listed, about 90% were seen once. This CDR3 spans 16 amino acids. Germline trimming cut 0 bases from V and 1 base from J; bases unmatched to any gene: 2. The V gene's germline CDR1 is MGHRA and CDR2 YSYEKL. The sequences come from bone marrow, collected less than 130 days after intestinal transplantation. This sequence was found in a human patient who received an intestinal transplant, so some T cells may come from the graft donor. The chain joins TRBV4-1 to TRBJ2-3; 9 bases line up with TRBD2. The CDR3 sequence is CASSQEGGRGTDTQYF. DNA of the CDR3: TGCGCCAGCAGCCAAGAGGGCGGGAGGGGCACAGATACGCAGTATTTT.